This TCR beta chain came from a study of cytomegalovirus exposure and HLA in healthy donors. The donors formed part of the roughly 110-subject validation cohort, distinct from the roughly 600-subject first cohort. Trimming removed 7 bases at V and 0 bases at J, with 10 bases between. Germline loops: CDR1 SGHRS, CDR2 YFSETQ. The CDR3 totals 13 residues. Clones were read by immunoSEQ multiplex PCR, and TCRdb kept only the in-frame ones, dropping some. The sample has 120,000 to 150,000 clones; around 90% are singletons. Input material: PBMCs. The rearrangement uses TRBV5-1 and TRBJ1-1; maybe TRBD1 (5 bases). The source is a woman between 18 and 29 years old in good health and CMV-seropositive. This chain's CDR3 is CASRGTVNTEAFF. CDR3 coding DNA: TGCGCCAGCCGCGGGACGGTGAACACTGAAGCTTTCTTT.